This record concerns one T cell receptor beta chain sequence. The junction shows a germline mismatch at one end, possibly a read error. The data belong to a study of tumor-infiltrating lymphocytes in oesophageal squamous cell carcinoma. CDR3 size: 11 residues. CDR1 is MNHGY, CDR2 SAAAGT, per germline. Each CDR3 protein gets one entry after TCRdb re-called the PCR reads with MiXCR. The table shows about 21,000 distinct CDR3 sequences, with 36% occurring only once. V gene TRBV6-8 combines with J gene TRBJ1-1; no firm D call. The sample was esophageal tumor tissue. This TCR came from a male donor with esophageal squamous cell carcinoma. CDR3 loop: CASRKTDEQYF. CDR3 DNA: TGTGCCAGCAGAAAGACCGACGAGCAGTACTTT.